Listed below are T cell receptor beta chains from one sample, sequenced in a study of CD8+CD57+ T cells in acquired aplastic anemia. TCRdb called the reads again in MiXCR, with one record for every CDR3 protein. The data contain more than 150,000 distinct CDR3 sequences, around half of them singletons. The sample was sorted CD4+, CD8+, or CD8+CD57+ T cells (not recorded which) from PBMCs. These receptors came from a human donor in good health. CDR3s include the opening cysteine and the closing phenylalanine or tryptophan. Fields, in order: J gene, D gene, V gene, clone size, CDR3 protein, CDR3 DNA. D genes are given only for firm matches. Clone size appears in some rows only: once, few, many, or a class for an expanded clone.

J: TRBJ1-2
D: TRBD1
V: TRBV5-1
size: NA
CDR3: CASSDGQGVTNYGYTF
DNA: TGCGCCAGCAGTGACGGACAGGGCGTAACTAACTATGGCTACACCTTC

J: TRBJ1-4
D: TRBD1
V: TRBV2
size: many
CDR3: CASTGQGVQGEKLFF
DNA: TGTGCCAGTACGGGACAGGGTGTTCAGGGTGAAAAACTGTTTTTT

J: TRBJ1-2
D: NA
V: TRBV5-5
size: many
CDR3: CASSLYAGFSGYTF
DNA: TGTGCCAGCAGCTTGTATGCGGGGTTTTCTGGCTACACCTTC

J: TRBJ2-2
D: NA
V: TRBV11-3
size: many
CDR3: CASSRLGNTGELFF
DNA: TGTGCCAGCAGTCGACTAGGGAACACCGGGGAGCTGTTTTTT

J: TRBJ2-1
D: NA
V: TRBV20-1
size: NA
CDR3: CSARAQRGAYNEQFF
DNA: TGCAGTGCTAGAGCGCAAAGGGGAGCCTACAATGAGCAGTTCTTC

J: TRBJ2-2
D: TRBD1
V: TRBV19
size: NA
CDR3: CASSIRDRATGELFF
DNA: TGTGCCAGTAGTATCCGGGACAGGGCCACCGGGGAGCTGTTTTTT

J: TRBJ1-2
D: NA
V: TRBV12-3/TRBV12-4
size: many
CDR3: CASSPGADYGYTF
DNA: TGTGCCAGCAGCCCAGGGGCCGACTATGGCTACACCTTC

J: TRBJ2-7
D: TRBD2
V: TRBV15
size: NA
CDR3: CATSRDRAGGSDEQYF
DNA: TGTGCCACTAGCAGAGATCGGGCGGGAGGATCCGACGAGCAGTACTTC

J: TRBJ2-1
D: NA
V: TRBV24-1
size: many
CDR3: CATSDSFSSYNEQFF
DNA: TGTGCCACCAGTGATTCTTTTAGCTCCTACAATGAGCAGTTCTTC

J: TRBJ2-7
D: NA
V: TRBV7-9
size: many
CDR3: CASSWTALSYEQYF
DNA: TGTGCCAGCAGCTGGACAGCCCTCTCCTACGAGCAGTACTTC

J: TRBJ2-2
D: NA
V: TRBV10-3
size: NA
CDR3: CAIRLGQGANKGGELFF
DNA: TGTGCCATCCGATTGGGGCAGGGTGCCAATAAGGGCGGGGAGCTGTTTTTT

J: TRBJ2-7
D: TRBD2
V: TRBV10-3
size: many
CDR3: CAIREIAGGDEQYF
DNA: TGTGCCATCAGAGAGATAGCGGGAGGGGACGAGCAGTACTTC

J: TRBJ2-7
D: TRBD2
V: TRBV11-2
size: many
CDR3: CASSGTSGVQYF
DNA: TGTGCCAGCAGTGGGACTAGCGGGGTGCAGTACTTC

J: TRBJ1-5
D: NA
V: TRBV19
size: many
CDR3: CASSVTSFGQSQHF
DNA: TGTGCCAGTAGCGTTACAAGCTTTGGGCAGTCCCAGCATTTT

J: TRBJ2-7
D: TRBD2
V: TRBV7-9
size: NA
CDR3: CVSGVTNRYEQYF
DNA: TGCGTCAGCGGGGTCACTAATCGCTACGAGCAGTACTTC

J: TRBJ2-1
D: TRBD2
V: TRBV12-3/TRBV12-4
size: many
CDR3: CASSSLAGYNEQFF
DNA: TGTGCCAGCAGTTCTCTAGCGGGATACAATGAGCAGTTCTTC

J: TRBJ1-1
D: NA
V: TRBV7-7
size: NA
CDR3: CASSDGTGKAFF
DNA: TGTGCCAGCAGCGACGGGACGGGTAAAGCTTTCTTT

J: TRBJ2-7
D: TRBD2
V: TRBV20-1
size: NA
CDR3: CSARGLADDYEQYF
DNA: TGCAGTGCTAGAGGGCTAGCGGACGACTACGAGCAGTACTTC

J: TRBJ2-1
D: NA
V: TRBV20-1
size: many
CDR3: CSSGPNGVDEQFF
DNA: TGCAGTTCCGGGCCGAATGGCGTGGATGAGCAGTTCTTC

J: TRBJ2-7
D: NA
V: TRBV12-5
size: many
CDR3: CASGTGTWGGEQYF
DNA: TGTGCTAGTGGGACCGGGACATGGGGGGGGGAGCAGTACTTC

J: TRBJ1-5
D: NA
V: TRBV6-1
size: few
CDR3: CASGFHSGNQPQHF
DNA: TGTGCCAGCGGCTTCCATAGTGGCAATCAGCCCCAGCATTTT

J: TRBJ2-5
D: NA
V: TRBV4-2
size: NA
CDR3: CASSRSRYQETQYF
DNA: TGTGCCAGCAGCCGTTCTCGGTACCAAGAGACCCAGTACTTC

J: TRBJ2-2
D: NA
V: TRBV4-1
size: NA
CDR3: CASSYRTSNTGELFF
DNA: TGCGCCAGCAGCTACAGGACCTCGAACACCGGGGAGCTGTTTTTT

J: TRBJ1-6
D: NA
V: TRBV10-3
size: few
CDR3: CAISVSGLKYNSPLHF
DNA: TGTGCCATCAGTGTATCGGGACTCAAGTATAATTCACCCCTCCACTTT

J: TRBJ1-5
D: NA
V: TRBV6-1
size: once
CDR3: CAQGNQPQHF
DNA: TGCGCACAGGGCAATCAGCCCCAGCATTTT

J: TRBJ1-1
D: NA
V: TRBV15
size: NA
CDR3: CATSRPRGEEINTEAFF
DNA: TGTGCCACCAGCAGACCTAGGGGGGAGGAGATAAACACTGAAGCTTTCTTT

J: TRBJ1-6
D: TRBD1
V: TRBV6-2/TRBV6-3
size: many
CDR3: CASVRGNNSPLHF
DNA: TGTGCCAGCGTCAGGGGGAATAATTCACCCCTCCACTTT

J: TRBJ2-1
D: NA
V: TRBV28
size: NA
CDR3: CASSLPYRARLSNEQFF
DNA: TGTGCCAGCAGTTTACCGTACAGGGCCCGATTAAGCAATGAGCAGTTCTTC

J: TRBJ2-7
D: TRBD2
V: TRBV7-9
size: many
CDR3: CASSPSGTSGRWDEQYF
DNA: TGTGCCAGCAGCCCCTCCGGGACTAGCGGGAGGTGGGACGAGCAGTACTTC

J: TRBJ2-5
D: NA
V: TRBV10-3
size: NA
CDR3: CAISQESLHQETQYF
DNA: TGTGCCATCAGCCAGGAGAGCCTCCACCAAGAGACCCAGTACTTC

J: TRBJ2-3
D: TRBD1
V: TRBV4-2
size: many
CDR3: CASSLGQGAPGTDTQYF
DNA: TGTGCCAGCAGCCTCGGACAGGGGGCACCTGGCACAGATACGCAGTATTTT

J: TRBJ2-7
D: NA
V: TRBV9
size: NA
CDR3: CASSIGQSFYEQYF
DNA: TGTGCCAGCAGCATTGGACAGTCGTTCTACGAGCAGTACTTC

J: TRBJ2-1
D: TRBD2
V: TRBV7-9
size: many
CDR3: CAGSRTSGEQFF
DNA: TGTGCCGGCAGCCGGACTAGCGGGGAGCAGTTCTTC

J: TRBJ1-3
D: TRBD1
V: TRBV2
size: NA
CDR3: CASWGRGRGNTIYF
DNA: TGTGCCAGCTGGGGCAGGGGGCGAGGAAACACCATATATTTT

J: TRBJ2-7
D: NA
V: TRBV2
size: NA
CDR3: CASSSDRSHYEQYF
DNA: TGTGCCAGCAGTTCCGACAGGTCCCACTACGAGCAGTACTTC

J: TRBJ1-5
D: TRBD1
V: TRBV12-3/TRBV12-4
size: NA
CDR3: CASNTYRGNQPQHF
DNA: TGTGCCAGCAACACCTACAGGGGTAATCAGCCCCAGCATTTT

J: TRBJ2-1
D: TRBD2
V: TRBV6-1
size: NA
CDR3: CASSGEAGKADEQFF
DNA: TGTGCCAGCAGTGGGGAAGCGGGAAAGGCGGATGAGCAGTTCTTC

J: TRBJ2-7
D: NA
V: TRBV7-8
size: many
CDR3: CASMVSLAYEQYF
DNA: TGTGCCAGCATGGTTAGTTTGGCGTACGAGCAGTACTTC

J: TRBJ2-1
D: NA
V: TRBV6-1
size: NA
CDR3: CASNPGVYNEQFF
DNA: TGTGCCAGCAACCCTGGAGTCTACAATGAGCAGTTCTTC

J: TRBJ1-1
D: NA
V: TRBV29-1
size: NA
CDR3: CSVVAGKVRTEAFF
DNA: TGCAGCGTTGTAGCAGGGAAGGTACGCACAGAAGCTTTCTTT

J: TRBJ1-1
D: NA
V: TRBV2
size: NA
CDR3: CASRGSRGGTEAFF
DNA: TGTGCCAGCAGAGGTTCAAGGGGGGGCACTGAAGCTTTCTTT

J: TRBJ2-1
D: TRBD1
V: TRBV5-1
size: many
CDR3: CASNRGQSSYNEQFF
DNA: TGCGCCAGCAACAGGGGGCAGAGCTCCTACAATGAGCAGTTCTTC

J: TRBJ1-5
D: NA
V: TRBV15
size: NA
CDR3: CASSGQNVNQPQHF
DNA: TGTGCCTCTTCCGGACAGAATGTTAATCAGCCCCAGCATTTT

J: TRBJ2-1
D: TRBD2
V: TRBV9
size: many
CDR3: CASSVSSGAYNEQFF
DNA: TGTGCCAGCAGCGTAAGTAGCGGGGCCTACAATGAGCAGTTCTTC

J: TRBJ2-5
D: NA
V: TRBV19
size: few
CDR3: CASSIPEQETQYF
DNA: TGTGCCAGTAGTATTCCAGAGCAAGAGACCCAGTACTTC

J: TRBJ1-1
D: TRBD1
V: TRBV7-3
size: many
CDR3: CASSYTGLGTANTEAFF
DNA: TGTGCCAGCAGCTACACCGGATTGGGGACAGCTAACACTGAAGCTTTCTTT

J: TRBJ2-7
D: NA
V: TRBV24-1
size: NA
CDR3: CATSDPGSREQYF
DNA: TGTGCCACCAGTGACCCGGGATCCCGCGAGCAGTACTTC

J: TRBJ2-7
D: NA
V: TRBV7-8
size: few
CDR3: CASSFSGYEQYF
DNA: TGTGCCAGCAGCTTCTCCGGCTACGAGCAGTACTTC

J: TRBJ1-2
D: TRBD1
V: TRBV27
size: few
CDR3: CASRATGGGGYTF
DNA: TGTGCCAGCAGAGCGACAGGGGGAGGAGGCTACACCTTC

J: TRBJ1-4
D: TRBD1
V: TRBV5-1
size: many
CDR3: CASSLRDREQKLFF
DNA: TGCGCCAGCAGCTTGAGGGACAGGGAACAAAAACTGTTTTTT

J: TRBJ2-7
D: TRBD1
V: TRBV10-3
size: NA
CDR3: CAIGEPPDRVEFGEQYF
DNA: TGTGCCATCGGTGAGCCTCCCGACAGGGTGGAATTCGGCGAGCAGTACTTC

J: TRBJ2-5
D: NA
V: TRBV18
size: NA
CDR3: CASSPLETQYF
DNA: TGTGCCAGCTCACCTCTGGAGACCCAGTACTTC

J: TRBJ2-3
D: NA
V: TRBV24-1
size: NA
CDR3: CATLDRRTDTQYF
DNA: TGTGCCACCCTTGATCGACGCACAGATACGCAGTATTTT

J: TRBJ2-2
D: TRBD2
V: TRBV10-3
size: many
CDR3: CAISDPPLAGGRRNTGELFF
DNA: TGTGCCATCAGTGACCCACCCCTAGCGGGAGGGCGACGGAACACCGGGGAGCTGTTTTTT